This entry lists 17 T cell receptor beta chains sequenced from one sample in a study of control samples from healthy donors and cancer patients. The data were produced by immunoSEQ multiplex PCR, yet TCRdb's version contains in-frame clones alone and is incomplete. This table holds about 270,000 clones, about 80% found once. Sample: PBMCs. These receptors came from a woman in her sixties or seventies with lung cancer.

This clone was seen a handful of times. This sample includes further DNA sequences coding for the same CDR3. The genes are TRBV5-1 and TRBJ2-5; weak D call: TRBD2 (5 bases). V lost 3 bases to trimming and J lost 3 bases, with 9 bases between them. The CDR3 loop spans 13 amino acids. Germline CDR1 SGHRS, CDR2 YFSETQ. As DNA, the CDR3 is TGCGCCAGCAGCTCCGGACTGGAAGAGACCCAGTACTTC. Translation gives CASSSGLEETQYF.

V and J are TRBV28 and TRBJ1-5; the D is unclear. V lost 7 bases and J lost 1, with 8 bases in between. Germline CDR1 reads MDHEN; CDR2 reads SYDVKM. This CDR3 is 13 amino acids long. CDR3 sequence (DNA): TGTGCCAGCACACCGGTGAGCAATCAGCCCCAGCATTTT. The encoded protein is CASTPVSNQPQHF.

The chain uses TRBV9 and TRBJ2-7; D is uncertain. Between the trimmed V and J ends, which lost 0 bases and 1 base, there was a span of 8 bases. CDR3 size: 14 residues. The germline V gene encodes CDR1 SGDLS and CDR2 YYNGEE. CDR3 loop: CASSVGMGSYEQYF. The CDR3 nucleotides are TGTGCCAGCAGCGTAGGGATGGGGTCCTACGAGCAGTACTTC.

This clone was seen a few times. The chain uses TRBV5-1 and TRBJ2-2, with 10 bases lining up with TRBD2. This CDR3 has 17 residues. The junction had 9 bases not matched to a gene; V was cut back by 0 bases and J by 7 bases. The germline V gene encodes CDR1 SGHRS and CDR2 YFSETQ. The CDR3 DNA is TGCGCCAGCAGCTTGGCCTGGCTAGCGGGGGCGGGCGGGGAGCTGTTTTTT. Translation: CASSLAWLAGAGGELFF.

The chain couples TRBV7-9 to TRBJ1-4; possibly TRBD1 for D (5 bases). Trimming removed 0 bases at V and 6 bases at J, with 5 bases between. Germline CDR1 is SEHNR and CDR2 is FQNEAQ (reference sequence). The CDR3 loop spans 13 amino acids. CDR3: CASSLAGDEKLFF. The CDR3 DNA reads TGTGCCAGCAGCTTAGCGGGGGATGAAAAACTGTTTTTT.

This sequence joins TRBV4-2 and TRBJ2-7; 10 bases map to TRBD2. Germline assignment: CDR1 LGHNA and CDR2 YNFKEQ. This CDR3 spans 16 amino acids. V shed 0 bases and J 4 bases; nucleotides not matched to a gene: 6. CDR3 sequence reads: CASSQDRDSGGYEQYF. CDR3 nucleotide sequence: TGTGCCAGCAGCCAAGATCGAGATAGCGGGGGGTACGAGCAGTACTTC.

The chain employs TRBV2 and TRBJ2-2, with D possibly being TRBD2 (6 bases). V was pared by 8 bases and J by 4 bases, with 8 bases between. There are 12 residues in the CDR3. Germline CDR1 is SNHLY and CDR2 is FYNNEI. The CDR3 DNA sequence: TGTGCCAGCGGAGGGATCACCGGGGAGCTGTTTTTT. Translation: CASGGITGELFF. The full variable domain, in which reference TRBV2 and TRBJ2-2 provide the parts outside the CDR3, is EPEVTQTPSHQVTQMGQEVILRCVPISNHLYFYWYRQILGQKVEFLVSFYNNEISEKSEIFDDQFSVERPDGSNFTLKIRSTKLEDSAMYFCASGGITGELFFGEGSRLTVL.

The CDR3 nucleotides read TGTGCCAGCGGGGGGGACAATGAAAAACTGTTTTTT. The encoded protein is CASGGDNEKLFF. This chain joins TRBV7-9 and TRBJ1-4; possibly TRBD1 for D (5 bases). The CDR3 totals 12 residues. Trimming took 8 bases from V and 5 from J, leaving 9 bases between them. In germline, CDR1 is SEHNR, CDR2 FQNEAQ (reference sequence). Full variable domain (remainder filled in from reference TRBV7-9 and TRBJ1-4): DTGVSQNPRHKITKRGQNVTFRCDPISEHNRLYWYRQTLGQGPEFLTYFQNEAQLEKSRLLSDRFSAERPKGSFSTLEIQRTEQGDSAMYLCASGGDNEKLFFGSGTQLSVL.

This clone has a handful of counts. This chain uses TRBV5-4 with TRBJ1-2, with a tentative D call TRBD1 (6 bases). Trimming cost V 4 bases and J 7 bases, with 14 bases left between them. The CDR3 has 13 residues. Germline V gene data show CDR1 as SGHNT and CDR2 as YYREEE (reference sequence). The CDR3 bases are TGTGCCAGCAGCGCCCAGGGGCGCCTTGGCTACACCTTC. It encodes CASSAQGRLGYTF. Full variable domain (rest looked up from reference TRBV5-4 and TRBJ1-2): ETGVTQSPTHLIKTRGQQVTLRCSSQSGHNTVSWYQQALGQGPQFIFQYYREEENGRGNFPPRFSGLQFPNYSSELNVNALELDDSALYLCASSAQGRLGYTFGSGTRLTVV.

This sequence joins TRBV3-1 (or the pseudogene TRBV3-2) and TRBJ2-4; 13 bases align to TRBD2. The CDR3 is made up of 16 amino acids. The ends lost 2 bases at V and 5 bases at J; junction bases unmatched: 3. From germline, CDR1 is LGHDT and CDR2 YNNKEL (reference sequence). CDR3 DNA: TGTGCCAGCAGCCAAACTAGCGGGGGGGCCCAAAACATTCAGTACTTC. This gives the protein CASSQTSGGAQNIQYF.

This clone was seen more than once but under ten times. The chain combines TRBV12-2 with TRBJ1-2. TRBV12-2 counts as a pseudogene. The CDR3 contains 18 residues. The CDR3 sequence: CASRLKSPRDLSNYGYTF. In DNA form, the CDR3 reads TGTGCAAGTCGCTTAAAATCCCCCAGGGACCTATCTAACTATGGCTACACCTTC.

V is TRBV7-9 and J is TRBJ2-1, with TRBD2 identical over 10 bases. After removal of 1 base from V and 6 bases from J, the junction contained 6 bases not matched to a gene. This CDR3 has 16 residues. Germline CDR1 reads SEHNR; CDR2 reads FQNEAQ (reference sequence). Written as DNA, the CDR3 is TGTGCCAGCAGCTTAGGTGCTAGCGGGGGCCTCAATGAGCAGTTCTTC. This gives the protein CASSLGASGGLNEQFF.

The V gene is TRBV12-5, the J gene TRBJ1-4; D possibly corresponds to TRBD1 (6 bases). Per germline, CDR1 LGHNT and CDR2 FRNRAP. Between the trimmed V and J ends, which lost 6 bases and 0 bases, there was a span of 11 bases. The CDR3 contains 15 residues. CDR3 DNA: TGTGCTAGTGGAGGGGGACTGACAACTAATGAAAAACTGTTTTTT. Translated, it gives CASGGGLTTNEKLFF.

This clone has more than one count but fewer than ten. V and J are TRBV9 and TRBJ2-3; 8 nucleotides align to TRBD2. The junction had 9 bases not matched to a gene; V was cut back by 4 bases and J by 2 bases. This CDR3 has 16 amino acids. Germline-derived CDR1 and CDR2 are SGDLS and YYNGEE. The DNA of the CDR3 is TGTGCCAGCAGCTTCCGTTTGACTAGCGACACAGATACGCAGTATTTT. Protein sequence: CASSFRLTSDTDTQYF.

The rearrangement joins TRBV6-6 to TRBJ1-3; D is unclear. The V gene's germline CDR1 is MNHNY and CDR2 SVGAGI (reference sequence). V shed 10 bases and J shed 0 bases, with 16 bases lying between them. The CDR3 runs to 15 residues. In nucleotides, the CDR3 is TGTGCCACCTTCGCGGAAGCGCTCTCTGGAAACACCATATATTTT. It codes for CATFAEALSGNTIYF.

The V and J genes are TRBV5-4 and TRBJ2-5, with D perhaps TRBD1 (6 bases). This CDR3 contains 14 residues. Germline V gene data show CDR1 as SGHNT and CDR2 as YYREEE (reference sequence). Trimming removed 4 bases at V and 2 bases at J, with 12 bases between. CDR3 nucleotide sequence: TGTGCCAGCAGCGGAACAGGGTTTCAAGAGACCCAGTACTTC. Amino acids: CASSGTGFQETQYF.

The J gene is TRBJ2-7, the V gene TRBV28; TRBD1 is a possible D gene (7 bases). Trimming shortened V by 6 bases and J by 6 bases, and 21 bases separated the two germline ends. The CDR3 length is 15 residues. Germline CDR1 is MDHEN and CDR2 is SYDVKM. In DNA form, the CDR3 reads TGTGCCAGCAGGGGCAGCGGAGGGGGCCCCTCCGAGCAGTACTTC. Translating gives CASRGSGGGPSEQYF.